The clone carrying this TCR beta chain was counted only a few times. The V end was cut by 0 bases, the J end by 2 bases, with 21 bases between. The CDR3 spans 18 residues. In germline, CDR1 is DFQATT, CDR2 SNEGSKA (reference sequence). The second PCR ran roughly 6 to 12 cycles with a sample-barcoded 5' primer and J-beta primers. TCRdb processed the 5' RACE reads anew with MiXCR; each CDR3 protein has one entry. This table has more than 550,000 distinct CDR3 sequences, about 24% appearing once. This entry is derived from a study of blood T cells in healthy people across ages. The chain carries TRBV20-1 and TRBJ2-3, with a weak D call TRBD2 (6 bases). The sequence derives from a man between 65 and 79 years old in good health. Sequences were obtained from blood. This CDR3 is CSAREPTIAEGSTDTQYF. Here the CDR3 DNA reads TGCAGTGCTAGAGAACCGACCATAGCGGAGGGATCCACAGATACGCAGTATTTT.